These T cell receptor beta chains were read from a single sample in a study of blood T cell repertoires in COVID-19. Generated by immunoSEQ multiplex PCR, the TCRdb table keeps only in-frame clones and is missing some. Counted here are around 460,000 clones, 70% to 90% occurring once; the ten biggest clones make up roughly 0.78%. The sequenced material came from peripheral blood. The source of these receptors is a man aged 18-30 years with COVID-19, enrolled during active disease. Each CDR3 is given with its conserved first and last residue. Each record gives: D gene, V gene, clone size, J gene, CDR3 protein, CDR3 DNA. A D gene is named only where the DNA matches it firmly. Not every row has a clone size; where given, it reads once, few, many or a size class.

d_call: TRBD1; v_call: TRBV19; clone_size: NA; j_call: TRBJ2-1; cdr3_aa: CASSRDRVNEQFF; cdr3_nt: TGTGCCAGTAGTCGCGACAGGGTTAATGAGCAGTTCTTC
d_call: TRBD2; v_call: TRBV5-3; clone_size: many; j_call: TRBJ2-7; cdr3_aa: CARSTLLAGHSYEQYF; cdr3_nt: TGTGCCAGAAGCACCCTCCTAGCGGGACACTCCTACGAGCAGTACTTC
d_call: NA; v_call: TRBV12-5; clone_size: NA; j_call: TRBJ2-7; cdr3_aa: CASGTTQGISYEQYF; cdr3_nt: TGTGCTAGTGGTACCACGCAGGGGATCTCCTACGAGCAGTACTTC
d_call: NA; v_call: TRBV7-9; clone_size: NA; j_call: TRBJ1-1; cdr3_aa: CASSSQGWDTEAFF; cdr3_nt: TGTGCCAGCAGCTCACAGGGATGGGACACTGAAGCTTTCTTT
d_call: NA; v_call: TRBV4-1; clone_size: once; j_call: TRBJ1-5; cdr3_aa: CASSLGQGPRNQPQHF; cdr3_nt: TGCGCCAGCAGCCTCGGCCAGGGCCCACGAAATCAGCCCCAGCATTTT
d_call: NA; v_call: TRBV2; clone_size: NA; j_call: TRBJ2-3; cdr3_aa: CASTGIPRADTQYF; cdr3_nt: TGTGCCAGCACTGGTATTCCCCGGGCAGATACGCAGTATTTT
d_call: NA; v_call: TRBV19; clone_size: NA; j_call: TRBJ1-6; cdr3_aa: CASSSSASYNSPLHF; cdr3_nt: TGTGCCAGTAGTAGCTCAGCTAGCTATAATTCACCCCTCCACTTT
d_call: TRBD1; v_call: TRBV5-5; clone_size: once; j_call: TRBJ1-1; cdr3_aa: CASSPDRDTEAFF; cdr3_nt: TGTGCCAGCAGCCCGGACAGGGACACTGAAGCTTTCTTT
d_call: NA; v_call: TRBV5-5; clone_size: NA; j_call: TRBJ2-7; cdr3_aa: CASSLADSTYEQYF; cdr3_nt: TGTGCCAGCAGCTTGGCCGACAGTACCTACGAGCAGTACTTC
d_call: TRBD2; v_call: TRBV25-1; clone_size: NA; j_call: TRBJ2-1; cdr3_aa: CASTNSGTAHEQFF; cdr3_nt: TGTGCCAGCACCAATAGCGGGACTGCTCATGAGCAGTTCTTC
d_call: NA; v_call: TRBV19; clone_size: NA; j_call: TRBJ2-6; cdr3_aa: CASSPLNSGANVLTF; cdr3_nt: TGTGCCAGTAGTCCTCTTAACTCTGGGGCCAACGTCCTGACTTTC
d_call: NA; v_call: TRBV5-4; clone_size: once; j_call: TRBJ2-5; cdr3_aa: CASSAEGIGETQYF; cdr3_nt: TGTGCCAGCAGCGCCGAGGGTATTGGAGAGACCCAGTACTTC
d_call: NA; v_call: TRBV6-1; clone_size: NA; j_call: TRBJ2-7; cdr3_aa: CASSEGRDYEQYF; cdr3_nt: TGTGCCAGCAGTGAAGGCAGGGATTACGAGCAGTACTTC
d_call: TRBD2; v_call: TRBV5-1; clone_size: NA; j_call: TRBJ2-3; cdr3_aa: CASSTGLATDTQYF; cdr3_nt: TGCGCCAGCAGCACGGGACTAGCAACAGATACGCAGTATTTT